This is a list of T cell receptor beta chains from one sample in a study of OX40 agonist ivuxolimab in advanced cancers. This table comes from immunoSEQ multiplex PCR, and its TCRdb copy is limited to in-frame clones, with some not included. The sample lists over 45,000 clones, 70% to 80% occurring once. Material: CD4+ or CD8+ T cells sorted from blood, obtained in a trial of the OX40 agonist ivuxolimab. All receptors derive from an adult with an advanced solid tumor such as melanoma, head and neck, liver or kidney cancer. The CDR3 runs from the conserved cysteine through the conserved F or W.

V	J	CDR3
TRBV4-2	TRBJ1-2	CASSQAGANYGYTF
TRBV5-1	TRBJ1-6	CASSLGLTSPLHF
TRBV7-9	TRBJ1-1	CASSLSWGFSDDTEAFF
TRBV12-5	TRBJ2-1	CAAPIVAGQSSYNEQFF
TRBV5-3	TRBJ2-7	CARSLAASYEQYF
TRBV9	TRBJ2-1	CASSVATGQTYNEQFF
TRBV6-1	TRBJ1-2	CASREGLGRAYGYTF
TRBV11-2	TRBJ1-3	CASSLQQGTGNTIYF
TRBV6-1	TRBJ2-7	CASSQTWRDPYEQYF
TRBV9	TRBJ1-1	CASSVGQVTELTEAFF
TRBV6-5	TRBJ1-5	CASSGWGGQPQHF
TRBV18	TRBJ2-2	CASSPNRVDTGELFF
TRBV6-1	TRBJ1-5	CASSEFARNQPQHF
TRBV9	TRBJ1-2	CASSLGGRSYTF
TRBV7-2	TRBJ2-1	CASSSAWDRLNEQFF
TRBV19	TRBJ2-2	CASRRRRGGGNTGELFF
TRBV6-4	TRBJ2-2	CASSVEADAGELFF
TRBV4-2	TRBJ2-1	CASSQGSGGVSYNEQFF
TRBV19	TRBJ2-7	CASSSRQKGLAGTYEQYF
TRBV6-6	TRBJ2-1	CASRAGNEQFF
TRBV2	TRBJ1-6	CASSIRGADSPLHF
TRBV11-3	TRBJ2-1	CASSPWATHYNEQFF
TRBV10-3	TRBJ2-1	CAISDGVAWEQFF
TRBV19	TRBJ2-2	CAAERSLNTGELFF
TRBV6-1	TRBJ1-2	CATDSTRGRGYTF